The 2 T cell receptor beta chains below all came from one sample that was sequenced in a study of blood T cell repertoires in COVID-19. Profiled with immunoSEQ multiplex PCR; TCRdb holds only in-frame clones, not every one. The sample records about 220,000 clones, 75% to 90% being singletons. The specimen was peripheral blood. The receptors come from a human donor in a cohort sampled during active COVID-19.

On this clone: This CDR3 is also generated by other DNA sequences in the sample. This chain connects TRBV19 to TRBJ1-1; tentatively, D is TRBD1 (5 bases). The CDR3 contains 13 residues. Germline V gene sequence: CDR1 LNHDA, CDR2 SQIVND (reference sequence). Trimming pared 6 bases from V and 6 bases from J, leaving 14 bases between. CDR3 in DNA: TGTGCCAGTAGCCTTGGGGCGGGGGCTGAAGCTTTCTTT. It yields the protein CASSLGAGAEAFF. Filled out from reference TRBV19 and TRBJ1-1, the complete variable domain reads DGGITQSPKYLFRKEGQNVTLSCEQNLNHDAMYWYRQDPGQGLRLIYYSQIVNDFQKGDIAEGYSVSREKKESFPLTVTSAQKNPTAFYLCASSLGAGAEAFFGQGTRLTVV.

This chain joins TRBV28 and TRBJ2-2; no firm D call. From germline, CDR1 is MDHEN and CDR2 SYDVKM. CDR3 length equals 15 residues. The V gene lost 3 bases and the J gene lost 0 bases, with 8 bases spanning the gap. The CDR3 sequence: CASSFPPSNTGELFF. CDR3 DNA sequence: TGTGCCAGCAGTTTTCCTCCTTCGAACACCGGGGAGCTGTTTTTT.